These 26 T cell receptor beta chains were all obtained from the same sample, sequenced in a study of cytomegalovirus exposure and HLA in healthy donors. Vbeta (60) and Jbeta (13) primers were used in the PCR. This table comes from immunoSEQ multiplex PCR, and its TCRdb copy is limited to in-frame clones, with some not included. This sample has 150,000 to 160,000 clones; roughly 79% occur once, and the top ten carry approximately 2.8%. Sequenced: PBMCs. Receptor source: a man aged 18 to 30 in good health and CMV-seronegative.

The rearrangement joins TRBV7-6 to TRBJ1-3, with a possible D match to TRBD1 (5 bases). The CDR3 is 17 residues long. Germline V gives CDR1 SGHVS, CDR2 FNYEAQ. The ends were cut back, 5 bases at V and 0 bases at J, with 17 bases in the middle. CDR3 coding DNA: TGTGCCAGCAGCCCCCTAATAGGGGATTTCTCTGGAAACACCATATATTTT. Amino acids: CASSPLIGDFSGNTIYF.

This chain connects TRBV18 to TRBJ1-1; possibly TRBD1 for D (5 bases). Trimming stripped 4 bases from V and 1 base from J, with 13 bases between. The CDR3 sequence is 15 residues long. From germline, CDR1 is KGHSH and CDR2 LQKENI. The CDR3 protein is CASSQGLTTNTEAFF. The CDR3 nucleotides read TGTGCCAGCTCACAGGGGCTAACAACGAACACTGAAGCTTTCTTT.

This clone showed up just a few times. CDR3 sequence (DNA): TGTGCCAGCAGTCCCCCTTGGGAGGGGACTGAAGCTTTCTTT. This codes for CASSPPWEGTEAFF. The chain uses TRBV25-1 and TRBJ1-1; D is perhaps TRBD1 (5 bases). V dropped 5 bases and J dropped 5 bases, with 15 bases sitting between them. CDR1 MGHDK and CDR2 SYGVNS come from the germline V gene. The CDR3 extends over 14 amino acids. Complete variable domain (other parts from reference TRBV25-1 and TRBJ1-1): EADIYQTPRYLVIGTGKKITLECSQTMGHDKMYWYQQDPGMELHLIHYSYGVNSTEKGDLSSESTVSRIRTEHFPLTLESARPSHTSQYLCASSPPWEGTEAFFGQGTRLTVV.

Comments on this clone: One end of the junction is discordant with germline, which a read error may explain. The rearrangement joins TRBV7-7 to TRBJ2-2; TRBD2 aligns across 11 bases. The CDR3 covers 16 residues. Germline V CDR1 and CDR2: SSHAT, FNYEAQ (reference sequence). CDR3 loop: CASSPGTSGFHGELFF. The CDR3 DNA sequence: TGTGCTAGCAGTCCCGGGACTAGCGGATTTCATGGGGAGCTGTTTTTT.

The V and J genes are TRBV6-4 and TRBJ2-3; 8 bases agree with TRBD2. Germline trimming cut 1 base from V and 5 bases from J; bases unmatched to any gene: 8. Germline CDR1 reads MRHNA; CDR2 reads SNTAGT. The CDR3 runs 16 residues. The CDR3 here is CASSDYGGGQVDTQYF. CDR3 DNA: TGTGCCAGCAGTGACTACGGGGGGGGCCAGGTAGATACGCAGTATTTT.

The V and J genes are TRBV6-5 and TRBJ1-3; possible D gene TRBD1, 6 bases. This CDR3 is 14 amino acids long. Germline CDR1 MNHEY, CDR2 SVGAGI. Trimming took off 6 bases at V and 1 base at J, with 10 bases between the two ends. CDR3 amino acids: CASSVTGSGNTIYF. The CDR3 DNA follows: TGTGCCAGCAGCGTAACAGGGTCTGGAAACACCATATATTTT.

This chain links TRBV11-1 with TRBJ1-1; D ambiguous. There are 14 residues in the CDR3. The V gene lost 2 bases and the J gene lost 8 bases, with 15 bases spanning the gap. The germline CDR1 and CDR2 sequences are SGHAT and FQDESV (reference sequence). As DNA, the CDR3 is TGTGCCAGCAGCTTAACAGCCTTAAACGTCGAAGCTTTCTTT. It codes for CASSLTALNVEAFF.

The CDR3 coding sequence is TGTGCCAGCAGCCCATGGACAGGGGGCATCACTGAAGCTTTCTTT. It codes for CASSPWTGGITEAFF. This chain uses TRBV5-5 with TRBJ1-1; 11 positions match TRBD1. The CDR3 consists of 15 residues. CDR1 is SGHKS and CDR2 is YYEKEE in the germline V gene (reference sequence). V gave up 4 bases and J gave up 4 bases; unmatched junction bases: 6.

V is TRBV29-1 and J is TRBJ1-4, with 7 bases aligning to TRBD1. The germline V gene has CDR1 SQVTM and CDR2 ANQGSEA. The CDR3 runs 16 residues. V lost 7 bases and J lost 0; bases outside the gene matches: 11. The CDR3, as DNA: TGCAGCGCTGTGACAGGGAGCACTGCAACTAATGAAAAACTGTTTTTT. Encoded protein: CSAVTGSTATNEKLFF.

This clone was detected a few times. The chain's CDR3 is CASSGMITGAGTEAFF. Written as DNA, the CDR3 is TGTGCCAGCAGCGGTATGATTACAGGGGCTGGCACTGAAGCTTTCTTT. The chain has TRBV7-9 and TRBJ1-1, with TRBD1 identical over 7 bases. Looked up from germline, CDR1 is SEHNR and CDR2 is FQNEAQ (reference sequence). The length of the CDR3 is 16 residues. Unmatched junction bases numbered 13, after V lost 5 bases and J lost 4 bases.

In its sample, this clone was seen once. The chain recombines TRBV12-5 with TRBJ2-1, with 12 bases that match TRBD1. Trimming cost V 4 bases and J 9 bases; bases outside gene matches: 7. The CDR3 runs to 15 residues. Germline lookup yields CDR1 LGHNT and CDR2 FRNRAP. For the CDR3, the DNA is TGTGCTAGTGGTTGGGGGGACAGGGGGCATGGTGAGCAGTTCTTC. Encoded protein: CASGWGDRGHGEQFF.

This rearrangement joins TRBV4-1 to TRBJ2-7; TRBD1 matches at 10 bases. V lost 1 base to trimming and J lost 4 bases; unmatched junction nucleotides: 4. This CDR3 is built from 15 residues. Germline V gives CDR1 MGHRA, CDR2 YSYEKL. CDR3 protein: CASSQGQGAGYEQYF. CDR3 sequence (DNA): TGCGCCAGCAGCCAAGGACAGGGGGCTGGATACGAGCAGTACTTC.

A few counts support this clone. The J gene is TRBJ2-7, the V gene TRBV2; possible D gene TRBD1, 5 bases. Germline CDR1 reads SNHLY; CDR2 reads FYNNEI. The V end was cut by 5 bases, the J end by 8 bases, with 19 bases between. This CDR3 is built from 14 residues. The CDR3 region is CASSQQASEAQQYF. For the CDR3, the DNA is TGTGCCAGCAGTCAACAGGCATCGGAAGCACAGCAGTACTTC.

This sequence joins TRBV6-5 and TRBJ2-7; TRBD1 matches at 7 bases. The CDR3 sequence is 15 residues long. CDR1 and CDR2 (germline): MNHEY, SVGAGI. With V trimmed by 4 bases and J by 0 bases, 6 bases remained unmatched. CDR3 amino acids: CASSSRTGSSYEQYF. CDR3 sequence (DNA): TGTGCCAGCAGTTCTCGGACAGGAAGCTCCTACGAGCAGTACTTC.

V is TRBV9 and J is TRBJ2-3, with 7 bases aligning to TRBD2. Trimming removed 0 bases from V and 2 bases from J; junction bases left unmatched: 3. Germline-derived CDR1 and CDR2 are SGDLS and YYNGEE. This CDR3 has 15 residues. The CDR3 reads CASSVGGGTTDTQYF. The DNA of the CDR3 is TGTGCCAGCAGCGTAGGCGGGGGAACCACAGATACGCAGTATTTT.

This chain joins TRBV5-5 and TRBJ1-6, with D possibly TRBD1 on 6 matching bases. The V and J ends lost 4 bases and 7 bases respectively, with 12 bases between them. The germline V gene encodes CDR1 SGHKS and CDR2 YYEKEE (reference sequence). This CDR3 is 14 amino acids long. Here the CDR3 reads CASSLGGPNSPLHF. The CDR3 DNA reads as TGTGCCAGCAGCCTGGGGGGGCCGAATTCACCCCTCCACTTT.

The V and J genes are TRBV7-9 and TRBJ1-1; D unresolved. V was clipped by 10 bases and J by 0 bases, with 12 bases between them. This CDR3 contains 13 residues. Looked up from germline, CDR1 is SEHNR and CDR2 is FQNEAQ (reference sequence). The CDR3 loop reads CATEVVMNTEAFF. The CDR3 bases are TGTGCCACCGAGGTGGTGATGAACACTGAAGCTTTCTTT. Filled out from reference TRBV7-9 and TRBJ1-1, the complete variable domain reads DTGVSQNPRHKITKRGQNVTFRCDPISEHNRLYWYRQTLGQGPEFLTYFQNEAQLEKSRLLSDRFSAERPKGSFSTLEIQRTEQGDSAMYLCATEVVMNTEAFFGQGTRLTVV.

The chain couples TRBV2 to TRBJ1-3; weak D call: TRBD1 (6 bases). Per the germline V gene, CDR1 is SNHLY and CDR2 is FYNNEI. V was trimmed by 6 bases and J by 2 bases, leaving 17 bases between them. The CDR3 is 16 residues long. DNA for the CDR3: TGTGCCAGCAGCCTCAACAGGGCCCCAGCTGGAAACACCATATATTTT. The encoded protein is CASSLNRAPAGNTIYF.

This rearrangement joins TRBV6-1 to TRBJ2-7; TRBD1 aligns across 9 bases. Germline CDR1 reads MNHNS; CDR2 reads SASEGT. J was trimmed by 2 bases and V by 4 bases; bases with no gene match: 6. There are 15 residues in the CDR3. The CDR3 reads CASSVGQGLPYEQYV. CDR3 bases: TGTGCCAGCAGTGTGGGACAGGGTCTTCCCTACGAGCAGTACGTC.

This chain uses TRBV27 with TRBJ1-5; 8 nucleotides match TRBD1. Looked up from germline, CDR1 is MNHEY and CDR2 is SMNVEV (reference sequence). Trimming at V came to 4 bases and at J to 0 bases, leaving 8 bases not matched to a gene. This CDR3 is 17 amino acids long. DNA of the CDR3: TGTGCCAGCAGTTCGCTCTGGACAGGGAATAGCAATCAGCCCCAGCATTTT. This encodes CASSSLWTGNSNQPQHF.

The rearrangement joins TRBV11-2 to TRBJ2-2; D uncertain. Germline-derived CDR1 and CDR2 are SGHAT and FQNNGV. Trimming took 3 bases from V and 0 from J, leaving 11 bases between them. The CDR3 is 16 amino acids. CDR3 sequence reads: CASSFLGEPNTGELFF. Here the CDR3 DNA reads TGTGCCAGCAGCTTTCTAGGAGAACCGAACACCGGGGAGCTGTTTTTT.

The chain uses TRBV5-1 and TRBJ2-3, with TRBD2 matching 7 bases. Germline V CDR1 and CDR2: SGHRS, YFSETQ. J gave up 3 bases and V 2 bases, and 9 bases lay outside the gene matches. There are 16 residues in the CDR3. The CDR3 DNA reads TGCGCCAGCAGCTTCGAGACTAGCAGTTTTACAGATACGCAGTATTTT. It translates to CASSFETSSFTDTQYF.

In its sample, this clone was seen a few times. The V call is TRBV4-3, the J call TRBJ2-1, with 8 bases aligning to TRBD2. J gave up 10 bases and V 0 bases, and 11 bases lay outside the gene matches. The CDR3 has 16 amino acids. CDR1 LGHNA and CDR2 YSLEER come from the germline V gene. The CDR3 coding sequence is TGCGCCAGCAGCCAAGATTCGGGGGGGGCCAATGGCGAGCAGTTCTTC. Its translation is CASSQDSGGANGEQFF.

The V call is TRBV11-3, the J call TRBJ2-6; TRBD1 aligns across 9 bases. Trimming cost V 4 bases and J 15 bases; bases outside gene matches: 16. The CDR3 length is 16 residues. The germline V gene encodes CDR1 SGHNT and CDR2 YENEEA. This CDR3 is CASSSGGRDRAGGLTF. CDR3 nucleotides: TGTGCCAGCAGCTCAGGAGGACGGGACAGGGCAGGGGGCCTGACTTTC. Full variable domain (rest looked up from reference TRBV11-3 and TRBJ2-6): EAGVVQSPRYKIIEKKQPVAFWCNPISGHNTLYWYLQNLGQGPELLIRYENEEAVDDSQLPKDRFSAERLKGVDSTLKIQPAELGDSAVYLCASSSGGRDRAGGLTFGAGSRLTVL.

The chain uses TRBV2 and TRBJ1-2; D gene uncertain. Germline V CDR1 and CDR2: SNHLY, FYNNEI. Trimming pared 9 bases from V and 2 bases from J, leaving 13 bases between. CDR3 length equals 13 residues. CDR3 residues: CASQTKLNYGYTF. The CDR3 DNA reads TGTGCCAGTCAAACAAAATTGAACTATGGCTACACCTTC. The full variable domain, in which reference TRBV2 and TRBJ1-2 provide the parts outside the CDR3, is EPEVTQTPSHQVTQMGQEVILRCVPISNHLYFYWYRQILGQKVEFLVSFYNNEISEKSEIFDDQFSVERPDGSNFTLKIRSTKLEDSAMYFCASQTKLNYGYTFGSGTRLTVV.

The V call is TRBV6-1, the J call TRBJ1-2; a weak D match, TRBD1 (6 bases). The V gene's germline CDR1 is MNHNS and CDR2 SASEGT. CDR3 length: 14 residues. V dropped 2 bases and J dropped 1 base, with 8 bases sitting between them. The CDR3 loop reads CASSEWGLNYGYTF. CDR3 in DNA: TGTGCCAGCAGTGAATGGGGGCTTAACTATGGCTACACCTTC.